This T cell receptor beta chain was obtained from a study of cytomegalovirus exposure and HLA in healthy donors. Across the study: Assignment to the Caucasian-associated ancestry cluster applied to about 80% of the approximately 400 genotyped donors. The study, taken as a whole, reports: Across all donors, roughly uniform sequencing depth was an assumption of the presence/absence analyses. TCR beta V- and J-gene trimming, according to a later analysis, was linked to a missense DCLRE1C variant.

It was with 60 Vbeta and 13 Jbeta primers that the PCR ran. Assay used: immunoSEQ multiplex PCR; TCRdb lists only in-frame clones, some missing. The data show over 100,000 clones, approximately 8.9% seen once. This clone was counted only a few times. Its target is not known. V lost 0 bases and J lost 7; bases outside the gene matches: 9. Germline V CDR1 and CDR2: SGHAT, FQNNGV. The CDR3 is 17 residues long. The chain uses TRBV11-2 and TRBJ2-7; 13 nucleotides match TRBD2. This TCR was recovered from a woman in her forties in good health and CMV-seropositive. Sequenced material: PBMCs. In nucleotides, the CDR3 is TGTGCCAGCAGCTTAGAACTAGCGGGGGGGCCGAGTGAAGAGCAGTACTTC. Protein product: CASSLELAGGPSEEQYF.